These 19 T cell receptor beta chains came from one sample sequenced in a study of blood T cell repertoires in COVID-19. Libraries were prepared by immunoSEQ multiplex PCR; TCRdb keeps only in-frame clonotypes and omits some of them. The table has over 35,000 clones, under 95% seen once; the top ten hold about 20%. The source material was peripheral blood. The receptors here all came from a man in his sixties or seventies with active COVID-19.

The chain couples TRBV7-9 to TRBJ2-7; D might be TRBD1 (6 bases). Deletions cut 0 bases from V and 7 bases from J, with 19 bases between. The CDR3 loop spans 16 amino acids. Germline V gene data show CDR1 as SEHNR and CDR2 as FQNEAQ (reference sequence). Here the CDR3 reads CASSLAGGPTRGEQYF. DNA for the CDR3: TGTGCCAGCAGCTTAGCTGGGGGCCCTACTCGAGGGGAGCAGTACTTC.

V usage is TRBV5-5 and J usage is TRBJ1-2; 9 bases are a match to TRBD1. This CDR3 contains 16 residues. Germline CDR1 and CDR2: SGHKS and YYEKEE (reference sequence). With 2 bases clipped from V and 1 base from J, the junction kept 6 bases outside the gene matches. Written as DNA, the CDR3 is TGTGCCAGCAGCTTATCCGGGACAGGGATTAACTATGGCTACACCTTC. Translation: CASSLSGTGINYGYTF.

The chain is built from TRBV30 and TRBJ2-1, with 7 bases fitting TRBD1. The CDR3 consists of 16 residues. V trimming: 1 base; J trimming: 1 base; junction bases outside the gene matches: 7. Per germline, CDR1 GTSNPN and CDR2 SVGIG (reference sequence). CDR3 nucleotide sequence: TGTGCCTGGAGTGCAGACAGGGTCGGATCCTACAATGAGCAGTTCTTC. Amino acids: CAWSADRVGSYNEQFF.

In DNA, the CDR3 is TGTGCCAGCAGTTTAGAGGGACTAGCGGGAGTTAAATTCTTC. It specifies CASSLEGLAGVKFF. V and J are TRBV27 and TRBJ2-1; 14 bases match TRBD2. Trimming removed 2 bases from V and 16 bases from J; junction bases left unmatched: 7. Per germline, CDR1 MNHEY and CDR2 SMNVEV (reference sequence). There are 14 residues in the CDR3.

V gene TRBV10-1 combines with J gene TRBJ1-3; D unclear. The CDR3 length is 14 residues. Germline V lookup: CDR1 WNHNN, CDR2 SYGVQD (reference sequence). The V end lost 7 bases, the J end lost 2 bases, and 12 bases lay between the germline ends. CDR3 nucleotide sequence: TGCGCCAGCAAAAGCAGGATAACTGGAAACACCATATATTTT. Translating gives CASKSRITGNTIYF.

J is TRBJ2-7 and V is TRBV2, with D unclear. V shed 3 bases and J shed 6 bases, with 12 bases lying between them. Looked up from germline, CDR1 is SNHLY and CDR2 is FYNNEI. There are 13 residues in the CDR3. This CDR3 reads CASSDTFIREQYF. The CDR3 coding sequence is TGTGCCAGCAGTGATACTTTTATACGCGAGCAGTACTTC. Combining the CDR3 with reference TRBV2 and TRBJ2-7 gives the whole variable domain EPEVTQTPSHQVTQMGQEVILRCVPISNHLYFYWYRQILGQKVEFLVSFYNNEISEKSEIFDDQFSVERPDGSNFTLKIRSTKLEDSAMYFCASSDTFIREQYFGPGTRLTVT.

The chain joins TRBV5-1 to TRBJ2-3; the match to TRBD2 covers 11 bases. V lost 4 bases, J lost 3 bases, and 7 bases stayed unmatched. The CDR3 covers 16 residues. In germline, CDR1 is SGHRS, CDR2 YFSETQ. The CDR3 coding sequence is TGCGCCAGCAGCCCCACTAGCGGGAGAGGGACAGATACGCAGTATTTT. Translation: CASSPTSGRGTDTQYF. The full variable domain, rest sourced from reference TRBV5-1 and TRBJ2-3, is KAGVTQTPRYLIKTRGQQVTLSCSPISGHRSVSWYQQTPGQGLQFLFEYFSETQRNKGNFPGRFSGRQFSNSRSEMNVSTLELGDSALYLCASSPTSGRGTDTQYFGPGTRLTVL.

This clone was found a few times. The chain couples TRBV29-1 to TRBJ2-5; 9 bases line up with TRBD1. The CDR3 covers 13 residues. The germline gives CDR1 SQVTM, CDR2 ANQGSEA. J lost 5 bases, V lost 5 bases, and 6 bases had no gene match. The chain's CDR3 is CSVIQGAGETQYF. CDR3 DNA: TGCAGCGTTATACAGGGGGCGGGGGAGACCCAGTACTTC. Full variable domain (rest looked up from reference TRBV29-1 and TRBJ2-5): SAVISQKPSRDICQRGTSLTIQCQVDSQVTMMFWYRQQPGQSLTLIATANQGSEATYESGFVIDKFPISRPNLTFSTLTVSNMSPEDSSIYLCSVIQGAGETQYFGPGTRLLVL.

The chain combines TRBV2 with TRBJ1-2; TRBD1 aligns across 8 bases. Germline assignment: CDR1 SNHLY and CDR2 FYNNEI. The CDR3 runs 13 residues. V lost 6 bases and J lost 8; bases outside the gene matches: 8. The CDR3 is CASRPQGAQGYTF. The CDR3 nucleotides are TGTGCCAGCAGGCCTCAGGGGGCGCAGGGCTACACCTTC.

The CDR3, as DNA: TGCGCCAGCAGCTCCGGGACAGGCGGTGGCTACACCTTC. Translation: CASSSGTGGGYTF. The chain has TRBV5-1 and TRBJ1-2; 8 bases line up with TRBD1. V shed 3 bases and J 7 bases; nucleotides not matched to a gene: 5. The CDR3 totals 13 residues. Germline V gene data show CDR1 as SGHRS and CDR2 as YFSETQ.

V and J are TRBV5-1 and TRBJ2-7, with D unresolved. This CDR3 is 14 amino acids long. The germline gives CDR1 SGHRS, CDR2 YFSETQ. Trimming pared 2 bases from V and 2 bases from J, leaving 11 bases between. CDR3 in DNA: TGCGCCAGCAGCTTAGGTCCAGAGGCCTACGAGCAGTACTTC. Amino acid sequence: CASSLGPEAYEQYF.

In this sample, this clone turned up once. The chain couples TRBV7-2 to TRBJ2-3; 12 bases agree with TRBD1. CDR1 SGHTA and CDR2 FQGNSA come from the germline V gene. The CDR3 extends over 15 amino acids. Trimming at V came to 2 bases and at J to 6 bases, leaving 3 bases not matched to a gene. The CDR3 nucleotides read TGTGCCAGCAGCTTAAGGGACAGGGGGCTGGATACGCAGTATTTT. Translating gives CASSLRDRGLDTQYF.

The chain is built from TRBV10-3 and TRBJ1-1; TRBD1 might be the D (5 bases). Looked up from germline, CDR1 is ENHRY and CDR2 is SYGVKD. The CDR3 runs to 14 residues. V was trimmed by 6 bases and J by 3 bases, leaving 14 bases between them. CDR3 loop: CAIRAQGSDTEAFF. CDR3 in DNA: TGTGCCATCAGGGCTCAGGGTTCCGACACTGAAGCTTTCTTT.

This chain joins TRBV6-2 or TRBV6-3 and TRBJ2-7; no firm D call. Germline V lookup: CDR1 MNHEY, CDR2 SVGEGT. Trimming stripped 2 bases from V and 6 bases from J, with 8 bases between. The CDR3 has 12 amino acids. The CDR3 loop reads CASSYIQIEQYF. CDR3 nucleotide sequence: TGTGCCAGCAGTTACATTCAGATCGAGCAGTACTTC.

The genes are TRBV18 and TRBJ1-2, with no clear D. Trimming stripped 1 base from V and 4 bases from J, with 13 bases between. Germline CDR1 is KGHSH and CDR2 is LQKENI. The CDR3 sequence is 15 residues long. CDR3 coding DNA: TGTGCCAGCTCACCACGTGCCCTTCGCGGCTATGGCTACACCTTC. It is translated as CASSPRALRGYGYTF.

The J gene is TRBJ2-7, the V gene TRBV5-1; TRBD1 is a possible D gene (5 bases). The CDR3 sequence is 14 residues long. Germline assignment: CDR1 SGHRS and CDR2 YFSETQ. V was trimmed by 3 bases and J by 4 bases, leaving 14 bases between them. CDR3 region: CASSWSQGRYEQYF. CDR3 nucleotides: TGCGCCAGCAGCTGGTCCCAGGGAAGGTACGAGCAGTACTTC. Supplemented by reference TRBV5-1 and TRBJ2-7, the full variable domain reads KAGVTQTPRYLIKTRGQQVTLSCSPISGHRSVSWYQQTPGQGLQFLFEYFSETQRNKGNFPGRFSGRQFSNSRSEMNVSTLELGDSALYLCASSWSQGRYEQYFGPGTRLTVT.

The chain joins TRBV6-2 or TRBV6-3 to TRBJ2-5, with D tentatively TRBD2 (6 bases). Looked up from germline, CDR1 is MNHEY and CDR2 is SVGEGT. This CDR3 comprises 13 residues. The V end lost 5 bases, the J end lost 2 bases, and 9 bases lay between the germline ends. For the CDR3, the DNA is TGTGCCAGCAGTCGGGCGGGACAAGAGACCCAGTACTTC. Translating gives CASSRAGQETQYF.

The V call is TRBV28, the J call TRBJ2-5; 14 bases map to TRBD2. V lost 7 bases and J lost 4; bases outside the gene matches: 2. Germline V CDR1 and CDR2: MDHEN, SYDVKM. The CDR3 loop spans 14 amino acids. CDR3 region: CASTGLAGGETQYF. The CDR3 region has the DNA TGTGCCAGCACCGGACTAGCGGGAGGAGAGACCCAGTACTTC.

This sequence joins TRBV6-6 and TRBJ2-6, with unresolved D. Germline CDR1 reads MNHNY; CDR2 reads SVGAGI (reference sequence). V gave up 6 bases and J gave up 2 bases, with 5 bases separating them. The CDR3 is 13 residues long. The CDR3 sequence: CASSSTGANVLTF. The CDR3 nucleotides read TGTGCCAGCAGCAGTACTGGGGCCAACGTCCTGACTTTC.